This is a list of T cell receptor beta chains from one sample in a study of blood T cell repertoires in COVID-19. Repertoires were generated with immunoSEQ multiplex PCR, while TCRdb's copy carries only in-frame clones and drops some. The sample gives over 400,000 clones, around nine tenths of which show up once; about 8.2% is in the top ten. The sequencing input was peripheral blood. Every receptor here comes from a woman aged 45-65 years with COVID-19, enrolled during active disease. Each CDR3 is given with its conserved first and last residue.

v_gene,CDR3aa
TRBV11-2,CASSENPGLAGGTDTQYF
TRBV7-9,CASSPTRSYNEQFF
TRBV3-1/TRBV3-2,CASRFTRDLINEQFF
TRBV30,CAWSVRGDTEAFF
TRBV7-8,CASSSPGLGEKLFF
TRBV5-8,CASSLGTGGSNTQYF
TRBV5-1,CASSLSTGPTYEQYF
TRBV19,CASSGSSGGAAYTQYF
TRBV9,CASSPDSGGTSYGYTF
TRBV24-1,CATSDGSTATDTQYF
TRBV30,CAWSLAGQPQHF
TRBV7-3,CASIQGAWEQYF
TRBV19,CASSQDRGRGSEAFF
TRBV28,CASSLYRGSNQPQHF
TRBV5-4,CASSLWDIYLRDYGYTF
TRBV3-1/TRBV3-2,CASSQWSREGYTF
TRBV2,CASSRNQIDQPQHF
TRBV6-5,CASRPRVYYEKLFF
TRBV6-5,CASSYRGGGLYEQYF
TRBV5-1,CASSPSGGPDYGYTF
TRBV11-1,CASSPGTGLHSAQYF
TRBV7-2,CASSSTSGGTYEQYF
TRBV2,CASLLRGPDGYTF
TRBV5-6,CASRQGSGTEAFF
TRBV27,CASGFLLGVTEAFF
TRBV19,CASSTWTGGSYNSPLHF
TRBV27,CASSPRRGGNYGYTF
TRBV13,CASSLAGYGANVLTF
TRBV6-6,CASGDGTGIYEQYF
TRBV24-1,CATSDFAESGTGELFF
TRBV21-1,CASSNLRREGQYF
TRBV19,CASSTDRGNTEAFF
TRBV20-1,CSASRLAGGVQETQYF
TRBV5-6,CASSAVPHKLFF
TRBV6-5,CASSYSNRGDTEAFF
TRBV13,CASSLRGSGYGYTF
TRBV11-2,CASSLGQIEAFF
TRBV6-4,CASSDKGARGYTF
TRBV29-1,CSVSSQIYTEAFF
TRBV19,CASKTSGQEPGNTIYF
TRBV6-1,CASSGAGGGHSSTEAFF
TRBV7-2,CASSSRTGGETQYF
TRBV2,CASREGTFF
TRBV9,CASSEPTDRDLKSYTF
TRBV11-2,CASNGKGTPDTQYF
TRBV6-5,CASSYSGGSYTF
TRBV3-1/TRBV3-2,CASSQDLAGGNIQYF
TRBV20-1,CSGRVNTEAFF
TRBV3-1/TRBV3-2,CASSPRQSGNTIYF
TRBV18,CASSPDREYGELFF
TRBV25-1,CASSALAGETDTQYF